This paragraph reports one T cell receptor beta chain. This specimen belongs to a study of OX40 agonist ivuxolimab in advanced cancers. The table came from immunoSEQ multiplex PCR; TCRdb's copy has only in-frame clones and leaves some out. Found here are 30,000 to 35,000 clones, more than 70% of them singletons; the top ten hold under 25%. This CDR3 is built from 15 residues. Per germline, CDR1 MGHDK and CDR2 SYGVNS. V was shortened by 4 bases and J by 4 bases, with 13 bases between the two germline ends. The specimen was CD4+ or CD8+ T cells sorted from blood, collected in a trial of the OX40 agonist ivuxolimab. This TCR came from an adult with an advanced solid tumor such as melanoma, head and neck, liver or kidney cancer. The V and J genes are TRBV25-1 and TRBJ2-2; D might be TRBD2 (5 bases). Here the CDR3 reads CASSGRVGRTGELFF. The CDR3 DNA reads TGTGCCAGCAGTGGGCGGGTTGGGCGCACCGGGGAGCTGTTTTTT.